The 15 T cell receptor beta chains listed next were all sequenced from one sample in a study of response to subunit inactivated influenza vaccine. TCRdb processed the RT-PCR reads anew with MiXCR; each CDR3 protein has one entry. The table lists about 480,000 distinct CDR3 sequences, about an eighth of them singletons, with 10% to 15% in the top ten. Source: PBMCs from blood, taken 45 days after vaccination. The source of these receptors is a man aged 45-65 years who received an inactivated influenza vaccine.

J is TRBJ2-5 and V is TRBV2; D perhaps matches TRBD2 (6 bases). The CDR3 contains 15 residues. Germline lookup yields CDR1 SNHLY and CDR2 FYNNEI. V lost 8 bases, J lost 0 bases, and 16 bases lay in between. As DNA, the CDR3 is TGTGCCAGCGGTTCTGCGGGACTCCACCAAGAGACCCAGTACTTC. Amino acid sequence: CASGSAGLHQETQYF. Combining the CDR3 with reference TRBV2 and TRBJ2-5 gives the whole variable domain EPEVTQTPSHQVTQMGQEVILRCVPISNHLYFYWYRQILGQKVEFLVSFYNNEISEKSEIFDDQFSVERPDGSNFTLKIRSTKLEDSAMYFCASGSAGLHQETQYFGPGTRLLVL.

This clonotype was counted many times. This rearrangement joins TRBV7-6 to TRBJ2-3; D remains ambiguous. Germline V gene data show CDR1 as SGHVS and CDR2 as FNYEAQ. The ends were cut back, 3 bases at V and 4 bases at J, with 8 bases in the middle. There are 13 residues in the CDR3. The CDR3 region has the DNA TGTGCCAGCAGCTTTCTTCGGCCAGATACGCAGTATTTT. Its protein is CASSFLRPDTQYF.

This clonotype was counted once. The chain couples TRBV12-3 or TRBV12-4 to TRBJ2-1, with 13 bases matching TRBD2. J lost 6 bases, V lost 1 base, and 3 bases had no gene match. This CDR3 has 16 residues. CDR3 nucleotides: TGTGCCAGCAGTTTAGGGACTAGCGGGAGTATCAATGAGCAGTTCTTC. Translation: CASSLGTSGSINEQFF.

This clonotype has only a few counts. V is TRBV5-1 and J is TRBJ1-1; D is unclear. This CDR3 has 14 residues. In germline, CDR1 is SGHRS, CDR2 YFSETQ. The V and J ends lost 2 bases and 0 bases respectively, with 8 bases between them. In DNA form, the CDR3 reads TGCGCCAGCAGCTTCGCAGATTTGAACACTGAAGCTTTCTTT. Translation: CASSFADLNTEAFF.

Only a few counts were recorded for this clonotype. V usage is TRBV6-1 and J usage is TRBJ1-5; 11 bases align to TRBD1. J lost 0 bases, V lost 7 bases, and 11 bases had no gene match. Germline CDR1 and CDR2: MNHNS and SASEGT. The CDR3 extends over 18 amino acids. The CDR3 is CASKGYGQGARSNQPQHF. The CDR3 DNA reads as TGTGCCAGCAAAGGGTACGGACAGGGGGCGCGTAGCAATCAGCCCCAGCATTTT.

The chain carries TRBV7-2 and TRBJ2-7; weak D call: TRBD2 (5 bases). The germline V and J ends were trimmed by 1 base and 3 bases, with 13 bases remaining between them. This CDR3 contains 15 residues. Germline V gene lookup returns CDR1 SGHTA and CDR2 FQGNSA. For the CDR3, the DNA is TGTGCCAGCAGCTTAGATTGGACTGCAAGCTACGAGCAGTACTTC. Translating gives CASSLDWTASYEQYF. The whole variable domain, remainder taken from reference TRBV7-2 and TRBJ2-7, is GAGVSQSPSNKVTEKGKDVELRCDPISGHTALYWYRQSLGQGLEFLIYFQGNSAPDKSGLPSDRFSAERTGGSVSTLTIQRTQQEDSAVYLCASSLDWTASYEQYFGPGTRLTVT.

This chain links TRBV20-1 with TRBJ2-3; D is uncertain. CDR1 is DFQATT, CDR2 SNEGSKA, per germline (reference sequence). This CDR3 region has 15 residues. Between the trimmed V and J ends, which lost 1 base and 0 bases, there was a span of 11 bases. CDR3 protein: CSARVVQRSTDTQYF. Written as DNA, the CDR3 is TGCAGTGCTAGAGTGGTACAGAGAAGCACAGATACGCAGTATTTT.

The sample holds a few counts of this clonotype. This sequence joins TRBV20-1 and TRBJ1-1, with D perhaps matching TRBD1 (6 bases). Per the germline V gene, CDR1 is DFQATT and CDR2 is SNEGSKA (reference sequence). V lost 4 bases, J lost 1 base, and 10 bases lay in between. The CDR3 is 13 amino acids. The CDR3 reads CSANGQTNTEAFF. The CDR3 bases are TGCAGTGCTAACGGACAGACGAACACTGAAGCTTTCTTT.

This clonotype was seen only a few times. The V call is TRBV29-1, the J call TRBJ2-6, with D maybe TRBD1 (6 bases). Between the trimmed V and J ends, which lost 8 bases and 3 bases, there was a span of 11 bases. Germline V gene lookup returns CDR1 SQVTM and CDR2 ANQGSEA. This CDR3 is 13 amino acids long. The CDR3 DNA reads as TGCAGCACCAGGGGTTATGGGGCCAACGTCCTGACTTTC. Its translation: CSTRGYGANVLTF. The variable domain in full, completed from reference TRBV29-1 and TRBJ2-6, reads SAVISQKPSRDICQRGTSLTIQCQVDSQVTMMFWYRQQPGQSLTLIATANQGSEATYESGFVIDKFPISRPNLTFSTLTVSNMSPEDSSIYLCSTRGYGANVLTFGAGSRLTVL.

The chain carries TRBV5-6 and TRBJ2-3; D unclear. The germline V and J ends were trimmed by 4 bases and 6 bases, with 21 bases remaining between them. Per germline, CDR1 SGHDT and CDR2 YYEEEE. CDR3 length: 16 residues. Here the CDR3 reads CASSAPKKDSSDTQYF. Here the CDR3 DNA reads TGTGCCAGCAGCGCACCTAAGAAGGATTCGTCGGATACGCAGTATTTT.

The genes are TRBV7-6 and TRBJ2-1; D unclear. Germline-derived CDR1 and CDR2 are SGHVS and FNYEAQ. V lost 3 bases, J lost 5 bases, and 17 bases lay in between. The CDR3 has 16 residues. CDR3 coding DNA: TGTGCCAGCAGCTTTCGTTGGACGGAGAAGGACAATGAGCAGTTCTTC. Protein product: CASSFRWTEKDNEQFF.

The V and J genes are TRBV5-1 and TRBJ2-7; 7 bases are a match to TRBD1. The CDR3 loop spans 13 amino acids. CDR1 SGHRS and CDR2 YFSETQ come from the germline V gene. V trimming: 5 bases; J trimming: 3 bases; junction bases outside the gene matches: 5. The DNA for the CDR3 is TGCGCCAGCAGTGGGGACAGCGTCTACGAGCAGTACTTC. Amino acid sequence: CASSGDSVYEQYF.

The V and J genes are TRBV7-2 and TRBJ2-7, with TRBD2 matching over 7 bases. V gave up 5 bases and J gave up 2 bases; unmatched junction bases: 12. The germline V gene encodes CDR1 SGHTA and CDR2 FQGNSA. The CDR3 is 16 amino acids. CDR3 nucleotide sequence: TGTGCCAGCAGCCCGATAATGGGGGGGTCCGCCTACGAGCAGTACTTC. Its protein product is CASSPIMGGSAYEQYF. Together with reference TRBV7-2 and TRBJ2-7, the CDR3 gives the full variable domain: GAGVSQSPSNKVTEKGKDVELRCDPISGHTALYWYRQSLGQGLEFLIYFQGNSAPDKSGLPSDRFSAERTGGSVSTLTIQRTQQEDSAVYLCASSPIMGGSAYEQYFGPGTRLTVT.

The chain joins TRBV15 to TRBJ2-7; 11 nucleotides align to TRBD1. Germline trimming cut 5 bases from V and 4 bases from J; bases unmatched to any gene: 4. The CDR3 runs to 14 residues. Germline V gene data show CDR1 as LNHNV and CDR2 as YYDKDF (reference sequence). CDR3 region: CATSQDRGRYEQYF. Written as DNA, the CDR3 is TGTGCCACCAGCCAGGACAGGGGGCGGTACGAGCAGTACTTC.

The V gene is TRBV4-3, the J gene TRBJ2-3; 8 bases are a match to TRBD2. The ends lost 1 base at V and 6 bases at J; junction bases unmatched: 12. The V gene's germline CDR1 is LGHNA and CDR2 YSLEER. The CDR3 has 17 residues. As DNA, the CDR3 is TGCGCCAGCAGCCAAGTAGTAGCGGGAACGGGGCGTGATACGCAGTATTTT. As protein: CASSQVVAGTGRDTQYF.